This entry describes one T cell receptor beta chain. There is no known antigen for this receptor. One base away there is no much larger clone; base qualities are not given. The sample belongs to a study of T cell changes during pregnancy in multiple sclerosis (dated by TCRdb to about 2019). Context from the whole study: The study looked at changes in the T cell repertoire across pregnancy in women with multiple sclerosis.

The library was built by means of the immunoSEQ multiplex PCR assay. This is the immuneACCESS table as TCRdb keeps it, with only in-frame sequences that have V and J called. A part of the clones is gone; compared with another copy, unresolved V genes explain less than half, and the rest is unexplained. Within this sample are about 67,000 clones, with 80% to 95% of them counted one time only. The ten largest account for about 2.3% of the sample. Trimming takes 2 bases from V and 0 bases from J, and the germline ends sit 13 bases apart. The germline V gene (reference sequence) gives CDR1 as SGHAT and CDR2 as FQDESV. Measured from the cysteine to the phenylalanine, the CDR3 is 17 residues long. Only CDR3 DNA remains: 51 bases, in frame from the first base.

The sample in question was peripheral blood, obtained in the first trimester of pregnancy. This sequence originates from a female donor with multiple sclerosis, enrolled in a pregnancy study. The chain links TRBV11-1 with TRBJ2-2, with no reliable assignment of the D segment. The CDR3 amino acid sequence is: CASSLRVSYPNTGELFF. The DNA is TGTGCCAGCAGCTTACGGGTTAGCTACCCGAACACCGGGGAGCTGTTTTTT.